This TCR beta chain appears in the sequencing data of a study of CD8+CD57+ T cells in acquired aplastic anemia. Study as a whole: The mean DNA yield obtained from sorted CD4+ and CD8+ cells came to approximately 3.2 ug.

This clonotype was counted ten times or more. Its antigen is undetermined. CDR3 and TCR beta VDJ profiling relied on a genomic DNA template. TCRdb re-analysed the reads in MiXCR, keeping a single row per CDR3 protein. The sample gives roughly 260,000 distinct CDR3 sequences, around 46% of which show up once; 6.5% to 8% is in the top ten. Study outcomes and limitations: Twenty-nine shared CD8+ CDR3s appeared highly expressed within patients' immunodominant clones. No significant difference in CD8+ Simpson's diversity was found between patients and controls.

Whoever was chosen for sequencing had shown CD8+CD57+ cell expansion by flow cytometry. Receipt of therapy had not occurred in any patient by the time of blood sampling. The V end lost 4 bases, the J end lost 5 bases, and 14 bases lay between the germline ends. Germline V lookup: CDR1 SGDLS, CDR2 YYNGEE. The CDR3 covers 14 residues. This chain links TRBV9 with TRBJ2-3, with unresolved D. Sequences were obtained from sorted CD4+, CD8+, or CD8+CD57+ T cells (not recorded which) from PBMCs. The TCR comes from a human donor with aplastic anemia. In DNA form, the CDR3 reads TGTGCCAGCAGCCCACCTTTTCGCAAAGATACGCAGTATTTT. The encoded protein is CASSPPFRKDTQYF.